This T cell receptor (beta chain) was documented in a study of T cells in Graves' hyperthyroidism and ophthalmopathy. Study as a whole: The authors collected peripheral blood at initial diagnosis, before any treatment.

The CDR3 is 14 residues long. Trimming cost V 3 bases and J 4 bases; bases outside gene matches: 3. CDR1 is GTSNPN and CDR2 is SVGIG in the germline V gene (reference sequence). Study conclusions and caveats: Most thyroid clonotypes expanded above 0.001 appeared in blood too.

This clonotype has at least ten counts. Its specificity is unknown. Template material for amplifying TCR beta CDR3 regions consisted of RNA transcripts. The TCR CDR3 was amplified in a first-round RT-PCR using the HTBI primer set. One entry per CDR3 protein, called by TCRdb with MiXCR from the multiplex PCR reads. The sample shows 300,000 or so distinct CDR3 sequences, roughly 21% of them seen only once. This clonotype was obtained from a woman aged 45-65 years with Graves' hyperthyroidism. The rearrangement uses TRBV30 and TRBJ2-2, with 9 bases lining up with TRBD2. The sequenced sample consisted of blood. In DNA form, the CDR3 reads TGTGCCTGGAGGCGGGAGGGCGCCACCGGGGAGCTGTTTTTT. It translates to CAWRREGATGELFF. The full variable domain, its missing parts supplied by reference TRBV30 and TRBJ2-2, is SQTIHQWPATLVQPVGSPLSLECTVEGTSNPNLYWYRQAAGRGLQLLFYSVGIGQISSEVPQNLSASRPQDRQFILSSKKLLLSDSGFYLCAWRREGATGELFFGEGSRLTVL.